This T cell receptor beta chain derives from a study of siplizumab effects on memory and regulatory T cells. Profiled with immunoSEQ multiplex PCR; TCRdb holds only in-frame clones, not every one. The table has around 100,000 clones, roughly 93% seen once; the top ten hold roughly 0.64%. The V and J ends lost 6 bases and 5 bases respectively, with 7 bases between them. The germline V gene encodes CDR1 SGHNT and CDR2 YENEEA. The CDR3 runs 11 residues. The specimen sequenced was Tregs sorted from blood. This TCR was sampled from a human donor in good health. The chain carries TRBV11-3 and TRBJ2-5; no clear D gene. The CDR3 coding sequence is TGTGCCAGCAGGCTAGACGAGACCCAGTACTTC. Amino acid sequence: CASRLDETQYF.